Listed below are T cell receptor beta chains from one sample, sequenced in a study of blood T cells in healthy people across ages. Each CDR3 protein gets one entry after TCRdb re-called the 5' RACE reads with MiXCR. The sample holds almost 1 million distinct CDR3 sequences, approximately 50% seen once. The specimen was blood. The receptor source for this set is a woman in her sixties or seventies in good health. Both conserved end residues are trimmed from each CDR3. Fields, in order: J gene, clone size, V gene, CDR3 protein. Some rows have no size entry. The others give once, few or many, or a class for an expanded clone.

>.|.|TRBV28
ASTRGTSPDEQY
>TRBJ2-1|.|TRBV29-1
SVWDYQGWEQF
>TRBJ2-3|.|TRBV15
ATMSGTSNTDTQY
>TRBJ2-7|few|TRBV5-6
ASSLFYLRTASYEQY
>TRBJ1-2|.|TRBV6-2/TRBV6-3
ASSYSRQGFRGYT
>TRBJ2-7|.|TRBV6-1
ASSLDKLAGSYEQY
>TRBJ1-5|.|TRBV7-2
VSSFRPGANQPQH
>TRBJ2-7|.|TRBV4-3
ASSVLAGGGYEQY
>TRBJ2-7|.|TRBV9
ASSGKRQTDEQY
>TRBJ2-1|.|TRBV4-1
ASSHPRDGVNNEQF
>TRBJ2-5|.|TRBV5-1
ASSMGLAGAGETQY
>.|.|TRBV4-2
ASSQVTGAVETQY
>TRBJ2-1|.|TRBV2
ASSEAVEVAGAGEQF
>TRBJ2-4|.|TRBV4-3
ASSQDLVKGGPKNIQY